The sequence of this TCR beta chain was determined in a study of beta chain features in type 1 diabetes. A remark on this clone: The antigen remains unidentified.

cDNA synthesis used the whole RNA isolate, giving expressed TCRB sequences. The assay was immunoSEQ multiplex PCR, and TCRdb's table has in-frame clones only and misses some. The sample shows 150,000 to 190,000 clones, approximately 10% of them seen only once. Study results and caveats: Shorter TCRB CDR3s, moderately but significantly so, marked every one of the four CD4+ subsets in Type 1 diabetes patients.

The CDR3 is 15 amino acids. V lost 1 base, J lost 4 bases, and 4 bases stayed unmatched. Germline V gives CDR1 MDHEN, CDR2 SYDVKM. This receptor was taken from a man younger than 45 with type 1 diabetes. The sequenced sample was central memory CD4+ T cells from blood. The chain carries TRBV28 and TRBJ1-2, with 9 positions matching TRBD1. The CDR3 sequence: CASSLLGTGRYGYTF. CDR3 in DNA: TGTGCCAGCAGTTTATTGGGGACAGGGCGCTATGGCTACACCTTC.